This record concerns one T cell receptor beta chain sequence. The sample originates from a study of cytomegalovirus exposure and HLA in healthy donors. About the research overall: Around 81% of approximately 400 genotyped donors fell in the Caucasian-associated ancestry cluster.

The CDR3 runs to 15 residues. Per the germline V gene, CDR1 is SGHRS and CDR2 is YFSETQ. V gave up 4 bases and J gave up 4 bases, with 14 bases separating them. Researchers ran the PCR with 60 Vbeta and 13 Jbeta primers. Measured with immunoSEQ multiplex PCR; TCRdb has only the in-frame clones, and not every one. The sample carries under 200,000 clones, roughly 13% recorded once. This TCR was sampled from a man aged 50 to 60 in good health and CMV-seropositive. The chain joins TRBV5-1 to TRBJ2-2, with D possibly being TRBD2 (6 bases). The sample was PBMCs. This CDR3 is CASSRSLARTGELFF. The CDR3 coding sequence is TGCGCCAGCAGCCGTTCCCTAGCGCGCACCGGGGAGCTGTTTTTT.